A selection of T cell receptor beta chains follows, all from one sample in a study of shared clonotypes between healthy human individuals. Profiling relied on immunoSEQ multiplex PCR, and the TCRdb table lists in-frame clones only, not all of them. Counted here are roughly 480,000 clones, 70% to 85% occurring once; the ten biggest clones make up approximately 12%. The material sequenced was PBMCs. These receptors all stem from a woman aged 40 to 49 in good health. Some clones in this sample may be carry-over from other donors' samples. The CDR3 runs from the conserved cysteine through the conserved F or W. Fields, in order: V gene, CDR3 length, clone size, CDR3 protein. A row's size may be missing; if present it is once, few, many or a size class.

v_call: TRBV27; cdr3_length: 15; clone_size: .; cdr3_aa: CASSILAGEKNEQYF
v_call: TRBV11-2; cdr3_length: 13; clone_size: once; cdr3_aa: CASSPGRSYEQYF
v_call: TRBV28; cdr3_length: 12; clone_size: .; cdr3_aa: CAATEGLYEQYF
v_call: TRBV7-2; cdr3_length: 13; clone_size: .; cdr3_aa: CASRPDSLGGYTF
v_call: TRBV7-8; cdr3_length: 13; clone_size: .; cdr3_aa: CASSVQADYGYTF
v_call: TRBV5-4; cdr3_length: 16; clone_size: .; cdr3_aa: CASSVGGQGPSSEQYF
v_call: TRBV28; cdr3_length: 15; clone_size: once; cdr3_aa: CASCGTGDYSYEQYF
v_call: TRBV2; cdr3_length: 13; clone_size: .; cdr3_aa: CASSLTGGGGYTF
v_call: TRBV5-1; cdr3_length: 16; clone_size: .; cdr3_aa: CASSLEGKSGSGGYTF
v_call: TRBV29-1; cdr3_length: 15; clone_size: .; cdr3_aa: CSVPHRGSMNTEAFF
v_call: TRBV7-3; cdr3_length: 15; clone_size: .; cdr3_aa: CASSTGGGPATEAFF